The 6 T cell receptor beta chains below all came from one sample that was sequenced in a study of T cells in Graves' hyperthyroidism and ophthalmopathy. RNA transcripts provided the source from which TCR beta CDR3 regions were amplified. HTBI primers drove first-round RT-PCR of the TCR CDR3. TCRdb re-called the multiplex PCR reads through MiXCR, storing one row per CDR3 protein. The sample contains 360,000 or so distinct CDR3 sequences, about 18% of which appear only once. What was sequenced was blood. The receptors derive from a woman aged 18-29 years with Graves' hyperthyroidism.

This clonotype was detected many times. V gene TRBV29-1 combines with J gene TRBJ1-5; TRBD1 might be the D (6 bases). Trimming took off 4 bases at V and 11 bases at J, with 15 bases between the two ends. Germline values: CDR1 SQVTM, CDR2 ANQGSEA. The CDR3 runs 12 residues. The chain's CDR3 is CSVVGGDKAQHF. The CDR3 coding sequence is TGCAGCGTTGTAGGTGGGGACAAAGCCCAGCATTTT.

There are many counts of this clonotype. The chain recombines TRBV20-1 with TRBJ1-1; 8 nucleotides line up with TRBD1. The CDR3 runs 13 residues. J gave up 2 bases and V 5 bases, and 4 bases lay outside the gene matches. Germline CDR1 and CDR2: DFQATT and SNEGSKA (reference sequence). CDR3 loop: CSASDRVNTEAFF. DNA for the CDR3: TGCAGTGCTTCGGACAGGGTAAACACTGAAGCTTTCTTT.

This clonotype was seen many times. The chain links TRBV30 to TRBJ2-7, with 9 bases matching TRBD1. V lost 2 bases and J lost 2; bases outside the gene matches: 7. The CDR3 extends over 15 amino acids. Germline CDR1 GTSNPN, CDR2 SVGIG (reference sequence). CDR3 sequence (DNA): TGTGCCTGGAGTATCCGGGACAGGGCTACCTACGAGCAGTACTTC. It translates to CAWSIRDRATYEQYF.

This chain joins TRBV28 and TRBJ2-4; tentatively, D is TRBD1 (6 bases). The CDR3 runs to 15 residues. Per germline, CDR1 MDHEN and CDR2 SYDVKM. Trimming left V 5 bases short and J 3 bases short, with 14 bases between. CDR3 residues: CASSRHGQLKNIQYF. Here the CDR3 DNA reads TGTGCCAGCAGTCGACACGGACAGCTCAAAAACATTCAGTACTTC.

This clonotype was counted only a few times. The chain couples TRBV6-1 to TRBJ2-7; D possibly matches TRBD1 or TRBD2 (5 bases each). V lost 7 bases and J lost 3, with 16 bases in between. CDR3 size: 14 residues. Germline CDR1 reads MNHNS; CDR2 reads SASEGT. In DNA, the CDR3 is TGTGCCAGCACATGGGGGACGGAAAACTACGAGCAGTACTTC. Translating gives CASTWGTENYEQYF.

The table lists this clonotype with many counts. The rearrangement links TRBV9 to TRBJ2-5; D possibly matches TRBD1 or TRBD2 (5 bases each). V was cut by 0 bases and J by 5 bases, with 11 bases left in between. The CDR3 sequence is 14 residues long. The germline V gene encodes CDR1 SGDLS and CDR2 YYNGEE. This CDR3 reads CASSVVAGTETQYF. For the CDR3, the DNA is TGTGCCAGCAGCGTAGTGGCAGGGACGGAGACCCAGTACTTC.